This TCR beta chain was observed in a study of shared clonotypes between healthy human individuals. Libraries were prepared by immunoSEQ multiplex PCR; TCRdb keeps only in-frame clonotypes and omits some of them. The repertoire holds approximately 640,000 clones, about 90% seen once, with 30% to 35% in the top ten. A few counts support this clone. Healthy HIV-negative adults with no recent acute infections or vaccinations were recruited as donors. The material sequenced was memory CD8+ T cells from PBMCs. Stated subset: CD45RO+ cells pooled with CCR7-negative TemRA cells. This sequence originates from a man aged 18 to 35 in good health. Some clones in this sample may be carry-over from other donors' samples.

CDR3 in DNA: TGTGCCAGCAGTTGGGTCTACACTGAAGCTTTCTTT. Translated: CASSWVYTEAFF. This rearrangement joins TRBV27 to TRBJ1-1; no reliable D call. CDR1 and CDR2 (germline): MNHEY, SMNVEV (reference sequence). This CDR3 has 12 amino acids. V lost 4 bases, J lost 3 bases, and 6 bases lay in between.